A single sample gave rise to the 8 T cell receptor beta chains below, sequenced in a study of cytomegalovirus exposure and HLA in healthy donors. Use of 60 Vbeta and 13 Jbeta primers characterized the PCR. The method was immunoSEQ multiplex PCR; TCRdb's version includes in-frame clones alone and lacks a portion of them. Of around 99,000 clones detected, roughly 70% appear once; the ten largest clones hold 14%. The material sequenced was PBMCs. The receptor set was obtained from a woman in her thirties or forties in good health and CMV-seropositive.

The chain links TRBV30 to TRBJ1-2, with D unresolved. Trimming pared 5 bases from V and 2 bases from J, leaving 6 bases between. The CDR3 sequence is 11 residues long. Germline V lookup: CDR1 GTSNPN, CDR2 SVGIG (reference sequence). The CDR3 here is CAWGLNYGYTF. CDR3 sequence (DNA): TGTGCCTGGGGGCTAAACTATGGCTACACCTTC.

The chain uses TRBV9 and TRBJ1-1, with D unresolved. CDR1 is SGDLS, CDR2 YYNGEE, per germline. The length of the CDR3 is 14 residues. V lost 2 bases to trimming and J lost 7 bases, with 15 bases between them. The CDR3 loop is CASSVVMGDGEAFF. The CDR3 coding sequence is TGTGCCAGCAGCGTCGTTATGGGAGATGGTGAAGCTTTCTTT. The full variable domain, its missing parts supplied by reference TRBV9 and TRBJ1-1, is DSGVTQTPKHLITATGQRVTLRCSPRSGDLSVYWYQQSLDQGLQFLIQYYNGEERAKGNILERFSAQQFPDLHSELNLSSLELGDSALYFCASSVVMGDGEAFFGQGTRLTVV.

This rearrangement joins TRBV9 to TRBJ2-3; D might be TRBD1 (5 bases). V gave up 2 bases and J gave up 2 bases, with 9 bases separating them. Per the germline V gene, CDR1 is SGDLS and CDR2 is YYNGEE. The CDR3 is 14 residues long. CDR3 in DNA: TGTGCCAGCAGCGTTGGACACTTCACAGATACGCAGTATTTT. Its translation is CASSVGHFTDTQYF. Using reference TRBV9 and TRBJ2-3 for the parts outside the CDR3, the full variable domain is DSGVTQTPKHLITATGQRVTLRCSPRSGDLSVYWYQQSLDQGLQFLIQYYNGEERAKGNILERFSAQQFPDLHSELNLSSLELGDSALYFCASSVGHFTDTQYFGPGTRLTVL.

This clone has more than one count but fewer than ten. The V gene is TRBV7-2, the J gene TRBJ2-5, with TRBD2 as a possible D gene (5 bases). V shed 1 base and J shed 1 base, with 10 bases lying between them. The CDR3 consists of 15 residues. From germline, CDR1 is SGHTA and CDR2 FQGNSA. CDR3 protein: CASSLGGGPQETQYF. The CDR3 DNA is TGTGCCAGCAGCTTAGGCGGAGGTCCCCAAGAGACCCAGTACTTC. The full variable domain, completed using reference TRBV7-2 and TRBJ2-5, is GAGVSQSPSNKVTEKGKDVELRCDPISGHTALYWYRQSLGQGLEFLIYFQGNSAPDKSGLPSDRFSAERTGGSVSTLTIQRTQQEDSAVYLCASSLGGGPQETQYFGPGTRLLVL.

The chain links TRBV5-8 to TRBJ1-1; D gene ambiguous. Germline V gene lookup returns CDR1 SGHTS and CDR2 YDEGEE. This CDR3 region has 16 residues. The V gene lost 0 bases and the J gene lost 1 base, with 13 bases spanning the gap. The CDR3 bases are TGTGCCAGCAGCTTGGAGTTTGGGAGAAAGAACACTGAAGCTTTCTTT. It translates to CASSLEFGRKNTEAFF.

This clone turned up a few times. The chain combines TRBV5-1 with TRBJ1-2; no reliable D call. The V end was cut by 0 bases, the J end by 13 bases, with 10 bases between. The CDR3 length is 11 residues. Germline V CDR1 and CDR2: SGHRS, YFSETQ. The DNA of the CDR3 is TGCGCCAGCAGCTTGGGACGGGTCCTCACCTTC. Translating gives CASSLGRVLTF.

This clone was seen a handful of times. The chain combines TRBV28 with TRBJ2-2; no clear D gene. This CDR3 has 13 amino acids. Germline CDR1 is MDHEN and CDR2 is SYDVKM. Between the trimmed V and J ends, which lost 7 bases and 1 base, there was a span of 7 bases. The chain's CDR3 is CASTEKNTGELFF. The DNA for the CDR3 is TGTGCCAGCACTGAGAAGAACACCGGGGAGCTGTTTTTT.

The gene calls are TRBV10-3 and TRBJ1-1; unclear D gene. Per germline, CDR1 ENHRY and CDR2 SYGVKD. With 1 base removed from V and 4 bases from J, the gap between germline ends came to 7 bases. The CDR3 has 13 residues. The CDR3 region is CAISEFEPTEAFF. CDR3 DNA: TGTGCCATCAGTGAGTTCGAGCCCACTGAAGCTTTCTTT.